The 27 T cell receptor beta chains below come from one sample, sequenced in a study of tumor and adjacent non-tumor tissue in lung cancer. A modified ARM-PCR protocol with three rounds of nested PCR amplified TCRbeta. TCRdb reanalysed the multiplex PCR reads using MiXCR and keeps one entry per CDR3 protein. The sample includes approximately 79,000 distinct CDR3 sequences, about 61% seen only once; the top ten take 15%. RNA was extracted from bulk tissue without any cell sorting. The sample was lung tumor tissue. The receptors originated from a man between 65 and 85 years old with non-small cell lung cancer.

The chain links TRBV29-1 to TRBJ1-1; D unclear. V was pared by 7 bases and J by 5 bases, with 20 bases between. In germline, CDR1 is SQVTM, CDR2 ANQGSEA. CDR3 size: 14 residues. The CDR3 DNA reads TGCAGCGCTTCAAAAGGAAGGGAGGGTACTGAAGCTTTCTTT. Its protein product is CSASKGREGTEAFF.

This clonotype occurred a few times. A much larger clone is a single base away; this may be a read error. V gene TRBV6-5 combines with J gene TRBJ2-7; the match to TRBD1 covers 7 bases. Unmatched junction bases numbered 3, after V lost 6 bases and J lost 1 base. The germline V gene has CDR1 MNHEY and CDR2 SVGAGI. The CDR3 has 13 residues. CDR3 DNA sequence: TGTGCCAGCAGCTTGACAGGGTCCTACGAGCAGTACTTC. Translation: CASSLTGSYEQYF.

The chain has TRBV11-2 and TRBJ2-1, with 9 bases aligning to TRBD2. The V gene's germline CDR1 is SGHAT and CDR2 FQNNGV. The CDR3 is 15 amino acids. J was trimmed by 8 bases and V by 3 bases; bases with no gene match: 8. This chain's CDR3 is CASSFTSGGMDEQFF. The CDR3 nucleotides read TGTGCCAGCAGCTTCACCAGCGGGGGGATGGATGAGCAGTTCTTC.

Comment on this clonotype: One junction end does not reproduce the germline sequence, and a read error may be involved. The chain's CDR3 is CASSSSAGTRYF. The CDR3 coding sequence is TGTGCCAGCAGCAGTTCCGCGGGGACCCGGTACTTC. The chain couples TRBV5-5 to TRBJ2-5, with a tentative D call TRBD2 (6 bases). The CDR3 length is 12 residues. Germline V gene lookup returns CDR1 SGHKS and CDR2 YYEKEE (reference sequence).

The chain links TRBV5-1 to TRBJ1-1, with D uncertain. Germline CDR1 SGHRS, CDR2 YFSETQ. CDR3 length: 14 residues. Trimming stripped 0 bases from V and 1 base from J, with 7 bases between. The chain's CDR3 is CASSLGRGNTEAFF. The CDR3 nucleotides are TGCGCCAGCAGCTTGGGCCGGGGGAACACTGAAGCTTTCTTT.

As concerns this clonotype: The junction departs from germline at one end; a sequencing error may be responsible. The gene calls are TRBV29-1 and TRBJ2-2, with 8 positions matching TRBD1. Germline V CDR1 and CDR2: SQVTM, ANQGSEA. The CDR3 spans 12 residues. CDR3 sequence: CSGGQGTGKLFF. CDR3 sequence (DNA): TGCAGCGGCGGACAGGGCACCGGGAAGCTGTTTTTT.

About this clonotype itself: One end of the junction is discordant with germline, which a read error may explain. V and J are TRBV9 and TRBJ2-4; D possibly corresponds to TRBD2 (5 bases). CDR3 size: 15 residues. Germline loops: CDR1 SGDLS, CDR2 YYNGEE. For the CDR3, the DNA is TGTGTCAGCAGCGCGGTCGCGGGTGCCAAAAACATTCATTACTTC. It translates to CVSSAVAGAKNIHYF.

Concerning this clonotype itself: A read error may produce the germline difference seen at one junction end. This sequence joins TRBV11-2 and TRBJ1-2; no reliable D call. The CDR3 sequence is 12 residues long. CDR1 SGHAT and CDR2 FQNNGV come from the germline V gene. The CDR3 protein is CASTVLGSGYTF. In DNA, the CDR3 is TGCGCCAGCACCGTCCTAGGTAGCGGCTACACCTTC.

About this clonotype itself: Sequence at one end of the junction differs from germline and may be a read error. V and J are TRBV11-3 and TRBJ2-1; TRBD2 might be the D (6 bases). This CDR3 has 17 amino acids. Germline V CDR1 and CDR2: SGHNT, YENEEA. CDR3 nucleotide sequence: TGTGCCAGCAGCAGGTACCCAACGGGAGTCCCCTACAATGAGCAGCTCTTC. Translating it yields CASSRYPTGVPYNEQLF.

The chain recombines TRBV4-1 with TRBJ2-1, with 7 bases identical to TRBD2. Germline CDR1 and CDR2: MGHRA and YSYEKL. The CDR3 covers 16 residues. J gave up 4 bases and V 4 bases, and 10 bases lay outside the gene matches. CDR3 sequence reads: CASSRGTREGYNEQFF. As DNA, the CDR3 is TGCGCCAGCAGCCGAGGTACGAGGGAGGGGTACAATGAGCAGTTCTTC.

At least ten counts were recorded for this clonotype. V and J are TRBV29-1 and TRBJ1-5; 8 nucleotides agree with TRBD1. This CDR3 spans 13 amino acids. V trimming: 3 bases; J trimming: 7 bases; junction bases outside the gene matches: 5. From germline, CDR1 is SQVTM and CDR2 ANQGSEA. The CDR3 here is CSVDAGGGQPQHF. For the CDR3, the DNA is TGCAGCGTTGACGCAGGGGGCGGGCAGCCCCAGCATTTT. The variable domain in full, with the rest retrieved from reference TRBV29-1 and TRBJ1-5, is SAVISQKPSRDICQRGTSLTIQCQVDSQVTMMFWYRQQPGQSLTLIATANQGSEATYESGFVIDKFPISRPNLTFSTLTVSNMSPEDSSIYLCSVDAGGGQPQHFGDGTRLSIL.

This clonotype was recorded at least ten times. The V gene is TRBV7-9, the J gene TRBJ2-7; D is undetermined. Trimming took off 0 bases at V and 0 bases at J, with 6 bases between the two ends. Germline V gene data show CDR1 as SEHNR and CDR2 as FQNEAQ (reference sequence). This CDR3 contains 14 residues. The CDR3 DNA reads TGTGCCAGCAGCTTAGCGTCGAGCTCCTACGAGCAGTACTTC. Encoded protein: CASSLASSSYEQYF.

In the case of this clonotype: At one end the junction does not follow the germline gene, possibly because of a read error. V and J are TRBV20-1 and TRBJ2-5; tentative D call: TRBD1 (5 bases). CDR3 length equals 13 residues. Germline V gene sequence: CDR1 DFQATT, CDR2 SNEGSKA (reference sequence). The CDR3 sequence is CSASSRQQETHYF. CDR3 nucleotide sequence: TGCAGTGCCTCCTCAAGACAGCAAGAGACCCATTACTTC.

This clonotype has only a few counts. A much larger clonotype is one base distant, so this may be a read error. Written as DNA, the CDR3 is TGTGCCAGCAGCAATTCGATTCGGAACACAGATACGCAGTATTTT. This codes for CASSNSIRNTDTQYF. The chain has TRBV6-5 and TRBJ2-3; no firm D call. The V gene's germline CDR1 is MNHEY and CDR2 SVGAGI. The ends were cut back, 6 bases at V and 2 bases at J, with 15 bases in the middle. This CDR3 comprises 15 residues.

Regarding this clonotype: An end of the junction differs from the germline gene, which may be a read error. CDR3 region: CNVNGQGVTNEQFF. Written as DNA, the CDR3 is TGCAACGTTAATGGACAGGGAGTGACGAATGAACAGTTCTTC. This chain connects TRBV29-1 to TRBJ2-1; 8 positions match TRBD1. The CDR3 runs to 14 residues. Germline CDR1 is SQVTM and CDR2 is ANQGSEA.

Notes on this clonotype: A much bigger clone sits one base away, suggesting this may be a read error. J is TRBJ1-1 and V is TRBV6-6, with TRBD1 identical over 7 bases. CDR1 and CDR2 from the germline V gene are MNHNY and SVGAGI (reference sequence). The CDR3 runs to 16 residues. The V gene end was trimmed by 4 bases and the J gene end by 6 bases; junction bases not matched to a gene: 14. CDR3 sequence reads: CASSFPRQGYGAEAFF. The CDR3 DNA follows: TGTGCCAGCAGTTTTCCGAGACAGGGTTATGGCGCTGAAGCTTTCTTT.

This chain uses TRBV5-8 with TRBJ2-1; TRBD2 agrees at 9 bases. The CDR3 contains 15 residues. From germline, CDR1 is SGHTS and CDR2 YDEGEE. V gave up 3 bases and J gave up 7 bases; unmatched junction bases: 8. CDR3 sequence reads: CASSYGASGINEQFF. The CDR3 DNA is TGTGCCAGCAGCTACGGGGCTAGCGGGATTAATGAGCAGTTCTTC.

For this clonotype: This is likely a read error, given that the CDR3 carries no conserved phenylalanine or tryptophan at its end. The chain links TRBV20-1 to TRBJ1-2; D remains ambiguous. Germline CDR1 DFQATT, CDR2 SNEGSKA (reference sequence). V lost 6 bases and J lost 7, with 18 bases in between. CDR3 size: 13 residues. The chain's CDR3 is CSACDINPSGYTL. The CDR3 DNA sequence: TGCAGTGCGTGTGACATAAACCCGAGTGGCTACACCCTC.

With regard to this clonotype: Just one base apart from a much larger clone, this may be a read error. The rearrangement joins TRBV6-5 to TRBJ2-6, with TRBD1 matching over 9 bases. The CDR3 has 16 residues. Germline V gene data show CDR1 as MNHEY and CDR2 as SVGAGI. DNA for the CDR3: TGTGCCAGCAGTTTGACACAGGGGGCTGGGACCAACGTCCTGACTTTC. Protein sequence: CASSLTQGAGTNVLTF.

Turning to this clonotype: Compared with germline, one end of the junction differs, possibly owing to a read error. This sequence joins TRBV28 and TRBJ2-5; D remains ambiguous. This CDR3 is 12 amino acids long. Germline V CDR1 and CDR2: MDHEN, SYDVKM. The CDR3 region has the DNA TGTGCCATCAGTTTAGTATTGGGGACCCAGTACTTC. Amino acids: CAISLVLGTQYF.

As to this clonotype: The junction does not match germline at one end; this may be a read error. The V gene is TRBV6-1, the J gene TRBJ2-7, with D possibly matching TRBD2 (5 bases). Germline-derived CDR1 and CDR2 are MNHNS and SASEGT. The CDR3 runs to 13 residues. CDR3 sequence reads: CASSEGRDYELYF. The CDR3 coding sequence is TGTGCCAGCAGTGAAGGCAGAGACTACGAGCTGTACTTC.

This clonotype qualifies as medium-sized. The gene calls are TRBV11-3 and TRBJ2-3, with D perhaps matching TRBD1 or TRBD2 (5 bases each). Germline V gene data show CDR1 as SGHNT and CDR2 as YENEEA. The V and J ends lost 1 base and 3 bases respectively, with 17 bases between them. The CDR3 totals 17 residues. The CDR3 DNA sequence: TGTGCCAGCAGCTTAGCCGGGACCGCCGAGGGTACAGATACGCAGTATTTT. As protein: CASSLAGTAEGTDTQYF.

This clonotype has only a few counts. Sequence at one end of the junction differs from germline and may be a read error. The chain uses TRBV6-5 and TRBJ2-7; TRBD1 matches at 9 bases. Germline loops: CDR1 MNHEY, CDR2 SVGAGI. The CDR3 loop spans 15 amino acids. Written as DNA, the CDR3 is TGTTCCGGCAGTTACGTGACAGGGGGTCTAAACGAACAGTACTTC. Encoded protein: CSGSYVTGGLNEQYF.

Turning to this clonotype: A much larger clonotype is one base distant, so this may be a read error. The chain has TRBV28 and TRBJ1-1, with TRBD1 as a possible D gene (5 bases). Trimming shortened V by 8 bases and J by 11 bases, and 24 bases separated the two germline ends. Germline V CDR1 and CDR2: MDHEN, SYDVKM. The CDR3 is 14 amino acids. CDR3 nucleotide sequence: TGTGCCAGCTCTTACCTCCGGGACCTCGGGACGGCTTTCTTT. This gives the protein CASSYLRDLGTAFF.

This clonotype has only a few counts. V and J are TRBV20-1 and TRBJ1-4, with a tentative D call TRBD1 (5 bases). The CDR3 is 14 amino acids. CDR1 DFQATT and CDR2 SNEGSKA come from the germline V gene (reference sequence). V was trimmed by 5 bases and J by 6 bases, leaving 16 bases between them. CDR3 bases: TGCAGTGCTCCGCGGCGGGGGAGTGATGAAAAACTGTTTTTT. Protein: CSAPRRGSDEKLFF.

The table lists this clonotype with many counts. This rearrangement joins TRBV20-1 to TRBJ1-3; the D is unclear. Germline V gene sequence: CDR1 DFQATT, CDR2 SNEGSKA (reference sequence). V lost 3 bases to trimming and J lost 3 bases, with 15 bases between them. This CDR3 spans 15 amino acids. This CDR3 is CSASPLLGRGNTIYF. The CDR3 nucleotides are TGCAGTGCTAGCCCCCTCCTCGGACGTGGAAACACCATATATTTT.

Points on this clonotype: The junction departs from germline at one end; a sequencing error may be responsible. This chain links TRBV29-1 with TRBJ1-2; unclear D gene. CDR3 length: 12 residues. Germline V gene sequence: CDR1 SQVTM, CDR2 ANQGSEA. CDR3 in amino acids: CSVAPPNYGYTF. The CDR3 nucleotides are TGTAGCGTAGCCCCCCCTAACTATGGCTACACCTTC.